Below are 32 T cell receptor beta chains sequenced from a single sample in a study of cytomegalovirus exposure and HLA in healthy donors. Profiled with immunoSEQ multiplex PCR; TCRdb holds only in-frame clones, not every one. The top ten hold 0.78% of the sample, which has about 88,000 clones, 95% to 97% seen once. The sample taken for sequencing was PBMCs. The receptors derive from a man younger than 35 in good health and CMV-seronegative.

The V and J genes are TRBV6-1 and TRBJ1-5; no clear D. Deletions cut 2 bases from V and 1 base from J, with 9 bases between. The CDR3 consists of 15 residues. Looked up from germline, CDR1 is MNHNS and CDR2 is SASEGT. The DNA of the CDR3 is TGTGCCAGCAGTGAACGAGGGAAGAGCAATCAGCCCCAGCATTTT. It specifies CASSERGKSNQPQHF.

V usage is TRBV19 and J usage is TRBJ1-1, with 7 bases lining up with TRBD1. The germline V gene has CDR1 LNHDA and CDR2 SQIVND (reference sequence). The CDR3 totals 16 residues. The junction had 12 bases not matched to a gene; V was cut back by 2 bases and J by 6 bases. In nucleotides, the CDR3 is TGTGCCAGTAGTATACCCCCCGTGAAGGGGGCTGCTGAAGCTTTCTTT. This translates into CASSIPPVKGAAEAFF.

The genes are TRBV7-9 and TRBJ2-3, with 8 bases matching TRBD2. J gave up 4 bases and V 4 bases, and 13 bases lay outside the gene matches. Per the germline V gene, CDR1 is SEHNR and CDR2 is FQNEAQ (reference sequence). CDR3 length equals 17 residues. In DNA form, the CDR3 reads TGTGCCAGCAGCTCAGGACCGGGACTAGTAAGGGCAGATACGCAGTATTTT. It translates to CASSSGPGLVRADTQYF.

This chain joins TRBV30 and TRBJ1-1; the D gene is possibly TRBD1 (5 bases). Trimming shortened V by 0 bases and J by 5 bases, and 10 bases separated the two germline ends. The CDR3 spans 13 residues. CDR1 is GTSNPN, CDR2 SVGIG, per germline (reference sequence). CDR3 protein: CAWSVRGGTEAFF. CDR3 bases: TGTGCCTGGAGTGTACGGGGGGGAACTGAAGCTTTCTTT.

The chain's CDR3 is CASSLDAGGQPQHF. CDR3 DNA: TGCGCCAGCAGCTTGGACGCGGGAGGTCAGCCCCAGCATTTT. V usage is TRBV5-1 and J usage is TRBJ1-5, with D unresolved. CDR1 and CDR2 from the germline V gene are SGHRS and YFSETQ. Trimming shortened V by 0 bases and J by 6 bases, and 10 bases separated the two germline ends. There are 14 residues in the CDR3.

Turning to this clone: One end of the junction varies from germline; a read error may be responsible. CDR3 sequence reads: CASTLRGLIGNTIYF. Written as DNA, the CDR3 is TGTGCCAGCACCTTGAGGGGACTTATAGGAAACACCATATATTTT. This chain links TRBV5-6 with TRBJ1-3; a possible D gene is TRBD1 (5 bases). Germline CDR1 reads SGHDT; CDR2 reads YYEEEE. The CDR3 has 15 residues.

The genes are TRBV18 and TRBJ2-5; 7 positions match TRBD1. In germline, CDR1 is KGHSH, CDR2 LQKENI. With 3 bases clipped from V and 1 base from J, the junction kept 8 bases outside the gene matches. This CDR3 spans 16 amino acids. This CDR3 reads CASSPYRDSSQETQYF. The CDR3 nucleotides are TGTGCCAGCTCACCGTATAGGGACAGCTCCCAAGAGACCCAGTACTTC.

In the case of this clone: A read error may produce the germline difference seen at one junction end. The same CDR3 also results from other DNA sequences found in this sample. The V and J genes are TRBV7-9 and TRBJ2-7; D possibly corresponds to TRBD1 (7 bases). Germline V gene sequence: CDR1 SEHNR, CDR2 FQNEAQ (reference sequence). CDR3 length: 14 amino acids. The CDR3: CASSPGGLAYEQYF. DNA for the CDR3: TGTGCTAGCAGCCCAGGGGGGCTGGCCTACGAGCAGTACTTC.

The V call is TRBV23-1, the J call TRBJ2-3; D not resolved. TRBV23-1 qualifies as an ORF whose function is uncertain. This CDR3 is 12 amino acids long. The V and J ends lost 9 bases and 1 base respectively, with 8 bases between them. CDR3 DNA sequence: TGCGCCAGGCGACGGGGCACAGATACGCAGTATTTT. Residues: CARRRGTDTQYF.

V usage is TRBV6-1 and J usage is TRBJ1-3; D may be TRBD1 (6 bases). V lost 6 bases to trimming and J lost 8 bases, with 20 bases between them. Germline loops: CDR1 MNHNS, CDR2 SASEGT. CDR3 length equals 15 residues. CDR3 nucleotide sequence: TGTGCCAGCAGGGGATTGGGGGCCTATGTGGACACCATATATTTT. Its protein is CASRGLGAYVDTIYF.

V and J are TRBV5-1 and TRBJ2-3; 13 bases match TRBD2. V shed 0 bases, J shed 2 bases, and the junction held 3 bases outside the gene matches. The CDR3 extends over 17 amino acids. The germline gives CDR1 SGHRS, CDR2 YFSETQ. Here the CDR3 reads CASSLEGLAGPTDTQYF. The CDR3, as DNA: TGCGCCAGCAGCTTGGAGGGACTAGCGGGGCCCACAGATACGCAGTATTTT.

V gene TRBV6-5 combines with J gene TRBJ1-4; 9 bases agree with TRBD1. Germline loops: CDR1 MNHEY, CDR2 SVGAGI. This CDR3 is built from 14 residues. J gave up 5 bases and V 6 bases, and 4 bases lay outside the gene matches. CDR3 sequence (DNA): TGTGCCAGCAGCCGGGGACAGGGAAATGAAAAACTGTTTTTT. The encoded protein is CASSRGQGNEKLFF.

The chain joins TRBV28 to TRBJ2-7, with D perhaps TRBD1 (5 bases). The CDR3 runs to 12 residues. Germline CDR1 is MDHEN and CDR2 is SYDVKM. V gave up 3 bases and J gave up 3 bases, with 6 bases separating them. CDR3 in amino acids: CASSLTDYEQYF. The DNA for the CDR3 is TGTGCCAGCAGTTTGACAGACTACGAGCAGTACTTC.

The chain uses TRBV18 and TRBJ2-4; TRBD1 is a possible D gene (6 bases). Germline assignment: CDR1 KGHSH and CDR2 LQKENI. The ends were cut back, 2 bases at V and 9 bases at J, with 17 bases in the middle. The CDR3 contains 15 residues. The CDR3 sequence: CASSPAQGSRTIQYF. CDR3 DNA sequence: TGTGCCAGCTCACCAGCACAGGGATCCCGGACCATTCAGTACTTC.

The V call is TRBV6-1, the J call TRBJ2-2; D is ambiguous. With 7 bases removed from V and 1 base from J, the gap between germline ends came to 7 bases. The CDR3 totals 13 residues. Germline CDR1 and CDR2: MNHNS and SASEGT. In nucleotides, the CDR3 is TGTGCCAGCACCCCAGGGAACACCGGGGAGCTGTTTTTT. It codes for CASTPGNTGELFF.

The CDR3 DNA sequence: TGTGCCAGCTCACCGGGGGACAACAATCAGCCCCAGCATTTT. Translated, it gives CASSPGDNNQPQHF. The chain employs TRBV18 and TRBJ1-5, with D perhaps TRBD1 (6 bases). The CDR3 has 14 amino acids. The ends were cut back, 3 bases at V and 3 bases at J, with 9 bases in the middle. Germline V gene lookup returns CDR1 KGHSH and CDR2 LQKENI.

V usage is TRBV7-9 and J usage is TRBJ2-4, with a weak D call TRBD1 (5 bases). The CDR3 spans 15 residues. Germline-derived CDR1 and CDR2 are SEHNR and FQNEAQ (reference sequence). Trimming removed 5 bases from V and 3 bases from J, with 14 bases in between. The CDR3 protein is CASSRMGLVKNIQYF. The CDR3 DNA reads TGTGCCAGCAGCCGGATGGGGCTGGTCAAAAACATTCAGTACTTC. Combining the CDR3 with reference TRBV7-9 and TRBJ2-4 gives the whole variable domain DTGVSQNPRHKITKRGQNVTFRCDPISEHNRLYWYRQTLGQGPEFLTYFQNEAQLEKSRLLSDRFSAERPKGSFSTLEIQRTEQGDSAMYLCASSRMGLVKNIQYFGAGTRLSVL.

The chain joins TRBV6-5 to TRBJ2-3, with 13 bases matching TRBD2. The germline V gene has CDR1 MNHEY and CDR2 SVGAGI. Germline trimming cut 6 bases from V and 5 bases from J; bases unmatched to any gene: 5. The CDR3 spans 15 residues. This chain's CDR3 is CASSRLAGGKDTQYF. Here the CDR3 DNA reads TGTGCCAGCAGCAGACTAGCGGGAGGTAAAGATACGCAGTATTTT.

The CDR3: CASSLDPFSYEQYF. The DNA for the CDR3 is TGCGCCAGCAGCTTGGATCCCTTCTCCTACGAGCAGTACTTC. The gene calls are TRBV5-1 and TRBJ2-7; D is unclear. In germline, CDR1 is SGHRS, CDR2 YFSETQ. Trimming removed 0 bases from V and 0 bases from J, with 7 bases in between. There are 14 residues in the CDR3.

V gene TRBV19 combines with J gene TRBJ1-5; D is unclear. The CDR3 consists of 17 residues. The germline CDR1 and CDR2 sequences are LNHDA and SQIVND (reference sequence). V lost 3 bases, J lost 5 bases, and 20 bases lay in between. The CDR3 loop is CASSMKILTSGDQPQHF. For the CDR3, the DNA is TGTGCCAGTAGTATGAAAATCTTAACCAGCGGGGATCAGCCCCAGCATTTT.

The rearrangement uses TRBV30 and TRBJ2-7; 10 bases align to TRBD2. This CDR3 comprises 13 residues. Per germline, CDR1 GTSNPN and CDR2 SVGIG (reference sequence). V was pared by 5 bases and J by 4 bases, with 5 bases of the junction left unmatched. CDR3 sequence (DNA): TGTGCCTGGTCTAGCGGGAGTGGGTACGAGCAGTACGTC. Its protein product is CAWSSGSGYEQYV.

This rearrangement joins TRBV15 to TRBJ2-6; D is perhaps TRBD1 (5 bases). The CDR3 covers 15 residues. The germline CDR1 and CDR2 sequences are LNHNV and YYDKDF (reference sequence). V dropped 1 base and J dropped 6 bases, with 10 bases sitting between them. The CDR3 DNA reads as TGTGCCACCAGCAGAGTAGGGGTAGCGGCCAACGTCCTGACTTTC. It encodes CATSRVGVAANVLTF.

The CDR3 DNA follows: TGCGCCAGCAGCCAAGACGAGACTAGCGGATACAATGAGCAGTTCTTC. It codes for CASSQDETSGYNEQFF. The chain couples TRBV4-3 to TRBJ2-1, with 9 bases aligning to TRBD2. The CDR3 is 16 amino acids. Looked up from germline, CDR1 is LGHNA and CDR2 is YSLEER. V dropped 0 bases and J dropped 4; count of bases not matched to a gene: 4.

This clone was recorded once. V gene TRBV6-5 combines with J gene TRBJ2-7, with 13 bases that match TRBD2. The length of the CDR3 is 16 residues. J gave up 5 bases and V 4 bases, and 8 bases lay outside the gene matches. Germline V gene lookup returns CDR1 MNHEY and CDR2 SVGAGI. CDR3 region: CASSSRTSGSIHEQYF. CDR3 sequence (DNA): TGTGCCAGCAGTTCCCGGACTAGCGGGAGTATACACGAGCAGTACTTC.

V usage is TRBV5-1 and J usage is TRBJ2-6; 10 bases align to TRBD2. J lost 0 bases, V lost 3 bases, and 0 bases had no gene match. Germline lookup yields CDR1 SGHRS and CDR2 YFSETQ. The CDR3 runs to 16 residues. The CDR3 region has the DNA TGCGCCAGCAGCTGGACTAGCGGCTCTGGGGCCAACGTCCTGACTTTC. Protein product: CASSWTSGSGANVLTF.

The rearrangement uses TRBV10-1 and TRBJ2-1; D not resolved. This CDR3 is 15 amino acids long. CDR1 is WNHNN, CDR2 SYGVQD, per germline (reference sequence). V lost 0 bases to trimming and J lost 4 bases, with 10 bases between them. CDR3 in amino acids: CASSESRLEYNEQFF. The CDR3 coding sequence is TGCGCCAGCAGTGAGTCCCGGTTGGAGTACAATGAGCAGTTCTTC.

CDR3: CASSELRGANTGELFF. As DNA, the CDR3 is TGTGCCAGCAGTGAATTGCGGGGGGCGAACACCGGGGAGCTGTTTTTT. The genes are TRBV2 and TRBJ2-2, with TRBD2 matching 8 bases. Germline V gene sequence: CDR1 SNHLY, CDR2 FYNNEI. Germline trimming cut 2 bases from V and 0 bases from J; bases unmatched to any gene: 2. The CDR3 loop spans 16 amino acids.

Comments on this clone: Germline is not matched at one junction end, which may reflect a read error. The chain links TRBV7-7 to TRBJ1-5; 9 positions match TRBD1. Germline CDR1 SSHAT, CDR2 FNYEAQ (reference sequence). The CDR3 sequence is 16 residues long. CDR3 region: CASSFPGQGVFQPQHF. The CDR3 DNA sequence: TGTGCTAGCAGCTTCCCGGGACAGGGTGTCTTTCAGCCCCAGCATTTT.

The chain carries TRBV19 and TRBJ2-2; D call uncertain. The germline V gene encodes CDR1 LNHDA and CDR2 SQIVND (reference sequence). The ends were cut back, 1 base at V and 0 bases at J, with 18 bases in the middle. CDR3 length: 19 residues. This chain's CDR3 is CASSIGNTVGLPNTGELFF. The CDR3 DNA sequence: TGTGCCAGTAGTATAGGGAATACCGTCGGGTTACCGAACACCGGGGAGCTGTTTTTT. Filled out from reference TRBV19 and TRBJ2-2, the complete variable domain reads DGGITQSPKYLFRKEGQNVTLSCEQNLNHDAMYWYRQDPGQGLRLIYYSQIVNDFQKGDIAEGYSVSREKKESFPLTVTSAQKNPTAFYLCASSIGNTVGLPNTGELFFGEGSRLTVL.

V and J are TRBV18 and TRBJ2-2; D is unresolved. The CDR3 extends over 17 amino acids. Germline CDR1 and CDR2: KGHSH and LQKENI. Trimming removed 1 base at V and 6 bases at J, with 18 bases between. CDR3 bases: TGTGCCAGCTCACCACTCCTAGTTGGATCCTCGGCCGGGGAGCTGTTTTTT. Its translation: CASSPLLVGSSAGELFF.

This chain uses TRBV6-6 with TRBJ2-3; D not resolved. Trimming stripped 4 bases from V and 5 bases from J, with 7 bases between. The CDR3 contains 12 residues. The germline V gene has CDR1 MNHNY and CDR2 SVGAGI (reference sequence). In nucleotides, the CDR3 is TGTGCCAGCAGTTCACTGAAAGATACGCAGTATTTT. Encoded protein: CASSSLKDTQYF.

In DNA form, the CDR3 reads TGTGCCAGCAGCACCCCGGACAGCTACAATGAGCAGTTCTTC. Protein: CASSTPDSYNEQFF. The chain combines TRBV7-8 with TRBJ2-1; maybe TRBD1 (6 bases). V was shortened by 5 bases and J by 3 bases, with 11 bases between the two germline ends. This CDR3 comprises 14 residues. Germline CDR1 and CDR2: SGHVS and FQNEAQ.